These 18 T cell receptor beta chains originate from one sample sequenced in a study of T cells in Graves' hyperthyroidism and ophthalmopathy. RNA transcripts were the template for amplifying TCR beta CDR3 regions. When the TCR CDR3 underwent first-round RT-PCR, the HTBI primer set was used. TCRdb recomputed calls from the multiplex PCR reads with MiXCR, one row per CDR3 protein. The data show a few hundred thousand distinct CDR3 sequences, around 14% seen once. Sequenced material: blood. The receptors were gathered from a woman aged 25 to 39 with Graves' hyperthyroidism.

V is TRBV6-1 and J is TRBJ2-7, with 11 bases fitting TRBD2. This CDR3 region has 13 residues. The ends lost 10 bases at V and 4 bases at J; junction bases unmatched: 6. Germline lookup yields CDR1 MNHNS and CDR2 SASEGT. This chain's CDR3 is CATWGLAAYEQYF. CDR3 coding DNA: TGTGCCACCTGGGGACTAGCGGCATACGAGCAGTACTTC.

Only one count was recorded for this clonotype. This chain links TRBV7-9 with TRBJ2-7; 10 bases are shared with TRBD2. This CDR3 has 20 amino acids. V trimming: 5 bases; J trimming: 1 base; junction bases outside the gene matches: 20. Germline V gives CDR1 SEHNR, CDR2 FQNEAQ (reference sequence). CDR3 in amino acids: CASSPTGTSAYISGSYEQYF. The DNA for the CDR3 is TGTGCCAGCAGCCCGACCGGGACTAGCGCCTACATTTCGGGTTCCTACGAGCAGTACTTC.

This clonotype has more than one count but fewer than ten. The CDR3 sequence: CATSDFRQTQDEKLFF. In nucleotides, the CDR3 is TGTGCCACCAGTGATTTTAGACAGACACAGGATGAAAAACTGTTTTTT. The V gene is TRBV24-1, the J gene TRBJ1-4, with D tentatively TRBD1 (5 bases). This CDR3 contains 16 residues. The germline V and J ends were trimmed by 1 base and 6 bases, with 14 bases remaining between them. CDR1 is KGHDR, CDR2 SFDVKD, per germline.

CDR3 residues: CASSNRESNNSPLHF. CDR3 DNA: TGTGCCAGCTCAAACAGGGAATCGAATAATTCACCCCTCCACTTT. The chain couples TRBV18 to TRBJ1-6; possible D gene TRBD1, 6 bases. CDR1 and CDR2 (germline): KGHSH, LQKENI. Trimming shortened V by 5 bases and J by 5 bases, and 13 bases separated the two germline ends. The CDR3 runs to 15 residues.

This clonotype occurred a few times. The chain employs TRBV10-3 and TRBJ2-3; D is uncertain. This CDR3 is built from 13 residues. Germline-derived CDR1 and CDR2 are ENHRY and SYGVKD. V lost 8 bases, J lost 0 bases, and 9 bases lay in between. CDR3 region: CAIRVSSTDTQYF. Written as DNA, the CDR3 is TGTGCCATCCGGGTCTCTAGCACAGATACGCAGTATTTT.

This sequence joins TRBV18 and TRBJ2-2; D might be TRBD1 (6 bases). Trimming removed 2 bases at V and 6 bases at J, with 13 bases between. The CDR3 sequence is 15 residues long. Germline CDR1 reads KGHSH; CDR2 reads LQKENI. The chain's CDR3 is CASSPTGTFAGELFF. In DNA form, the CDR3 reads TGTGCCAGCTCACCAACCGGGACATTCGCCGGGGAGCTGTTTTTT. The variable domain in full, completed from reference TRBV18 and TRBJ2-2, reads NAGVMQNPRHLVRRRGQEARLRCSPMKGHSHVYWYRQLPEEGLKFMVYLQKENIIDESGMPKERFSAEFPKEGPSILRIQQVVRGDSAAYFCASSPTGTFAGELFFGEGSRLTVL.

Only a few counts were recorded for this clonotype. It may be a read error: a sequence one base away is much more abundant. V is TRBV2 and J is TRBJ2-1, with 8 bases aligning to TRBD2. The ends lost 11 bases at V and 0 bases at J; junction bases unmatched: 12. Germline loops: CDR1 SNHLY, CDR2 FYNNEI. There are 16 residues in the CDR3. This chain's CDR3 is CAGTGAGGTSYNEQFF. The CDR3 DNA sequence: TGTGCCGGCACAGGTGCGGGAGGCACCTCCTACAATGAGCAGTTCTTC.

This clonotype appeared many times. This chain joins TRBV30 and TRBJ1-1; D is ambiguous. The germline gives CDR1 GTSNPN, CDR2 SVGIG (reference sequence). The CDR3 loop spans 13 amino acids. Trimming stripped 1 base from V and 0 bases from J, with 6 bases between. For the CDR3, the DNA is TGTGCCTGGAGTGCAACAATGAACACTGAAGCTTTCTTT. This codes for CAWSATMNTEAFF.

The chain uses TRBV7-2 and TRBJ1-5, with D hard to call. V lost 3 bases, J lost 1 base, and 7 bases lay in between. This CDR3 has 14 residues. In germline, CDR1 is SGHTA, CDR2 FQGNSA. CDR3 sequence: CASSLDESNQPQHF. CDR3 sequence (DNA): TGTGCCAGCAGCTTGGATGAGAGCAATCAGCCCCAGCATTTT.

The chain joins TRBV27 to TRBJ2-1; no reliable D call. The length of the CDR3 is 14 residues. Trimming removed 0 bases at V and 6 bases at J, with 9 bases between. Germline values: CDR1 MNHEY, CDR2 SMNVEV (reference sequence). The DNA for the CDR3 is TGTGCCAGCAGTTTATCCTCCAAACTCAATGAGCAGTTCTTC. Translation: CASSLSSKLNEQFF.

This clonotype was counted at least ten times. The chain uses TRBV12-3 or TRBV12-4 and TRBJ2-4, with a possible D match to TRBD2 (7 bases). The V end lost 7 bases, the J end lost 3 bases, and 25 bases lay between the germline ends. This CDR3 is built from 18 residues. CDR3 bases: TGTGCCAGCACCTGGGAGGGGGAAACATTAGTCGACAAAAACATTCAGTACTTC. Its protein is CASTWEGETLVDKNIQYF.

The chain links TRBV19 to TRBJ2-7; 12 bases fit TRBD2. The V gene's germline CDR1 is LNHDA and CDR2 SQIVND (reference sequence). This CDR3 spans 18 amino acids. The ends lost 4 bases at V and 4 bases at J; junction bases unmatched: 14. The CDR3 reads CASSTVSDRLAGVYEQYF. DNA of the CDR3: TGTGCCAGTAGTACAGTATCGGATCGACTAGCGGGAGTGTACGAGCAGTACTTC.

The chain is built from TRBV4-1 and TRBJ1-2; 8 bases match TRBD1. Germline trimming cut 7 bases from V and 6 bases from J; bases unmatched to any gene: 7. The germline V gene encodes CDR1 MGHRA and CDR2 YSYEKL. The CDR3 length is 13 residues. The CDR3 nucleotides are TGCGCCAGCACCACCCCAGGGGGCCATGGCTACACCTTC. The encoded protein is CASTTPGGHGYTF.

This clonotype appeared many times. The genes are TRBV6-1 and TRBJ1-5; D possibly corresponds to TRBD1 (5 bases). The V gene's germline CDR1 is MNHNS and CDR2 SASEGT. The CDR3 runs 15 residues. Trimming removed 0 bases at V and 2 bases at J, with 8 bases between. The CDR3 region has the DNA TGTGCCAGCAGTGAAGCTAGGGGTGGCAATCAGCCCCAGCATTTT. It encodes CASSEARGGNQPQHF.

The chain is built from TRBV18 and TRBJ1-2; the D is unclear. CDR1 and CDR2 (germline): KGHSH, LQKENI. Trimming removed 2 bases from V and 4 bases from J, with 17 bases in between. The CDR3 loop spans 16 amino acids. The CDR3 region has the DNA TGTGCCAGCTCACCAGAAGGGATAGCCCGATCCTATGGCTACACCTTC. Protein product: CASSPEGIARSYGYTF.

The rearrangement joins TRBV20-1 to TRBJ2-7; 15 nucleotides line up with TRBD2. The germline gives CDR1 DFQATT, CDR2 SNEGSKA (reference sequence). The V segment lost 1 base and the J segment 5 bases; nucleotides outside the gene matches: 3. The CDR3 length is 15 residues. The CDR3 coding sequence is TGCAGTGCTAGAGTCGGGACTAGCGGGAGGAACGAGCAGTACTTC. Residues: CSARVGTSGRNEQYF.

The chain couples TRBV15 to TRBJ1-1; D gene ambiguous. This CDR3 has 12 amino acids. Trimming cost V 1 base and J 6 bases, with 6 bases left between them. Germline V gives CDR1 LNHNV, CDR2 YYDKDF (reference sequence). The chain's CDR3 is CATSRVGSEAFF. CDR3 DNA: TGTGCCACCAGCAGAGTAGGGTCTGAAGCTTTCTTT.

Only a few counts were recorded for this clonotype. The rearrangement links TRBV7-9 to TRBJ2-1; 11 bases match TRBD1. The germline CDR1 and CDR2 sequences are SEHNR and FQNEAQ (reference sequence). With 4 bases clipped from V and 4 bases from J, the junction kept 6 bases outside the gene matches. This CDR3 has 16 residues. Here the CDR3 reads CASSWTGGARYNEQFF. Here the CDR3 DNA reads TGTGCCAGCAGCTGGACAGGGGGCGCGCGATACAATGAGCAGTTCTTC.